One T cell receptor (beta chain) is described in this entry. This sample was taken from a study of control samples from healthy donors and cancer patients. Only in-frame clones appear in the TCRdb table, and some are missing; sequencing was by immunoSEQ multiplex PCR. This listing includes about 190,000 clones. With 4 bases clipped from V and 3 bases from J, the junction kept 15 bases outside the gene matches. In germline, CDR1 is SGDLS, CDR2 YYNGEE. This CDR3 contains 18 residues. The sequence came from a woman in her 30s in good health. The sequenced sample was blood. The chain employs TRBV9 and TRBJ2-5; 10 positions agree with TRBD2. In DNA, the CDR3 is TGTGCCAGCAGCTCACGACGGAGCGGGGGGGCCGTGGAAGAGACCCAGTACTTC. This sequence encodes CASSSRRSGGAVEETQYF. The entire variable domain, with the rest obtained from reference TRBV9 and TRBJ2-5, is as follows: DSGVTQTPKHLITATGQRVTLRCSPRSGDLSVYWYQQSLDQGLQFLIQYYNGEERAKGNILERFSAQQFPDLHSELNLSSLELGDSALYFCASSSRRSGGAVEETQYFGPGTRLLVL.